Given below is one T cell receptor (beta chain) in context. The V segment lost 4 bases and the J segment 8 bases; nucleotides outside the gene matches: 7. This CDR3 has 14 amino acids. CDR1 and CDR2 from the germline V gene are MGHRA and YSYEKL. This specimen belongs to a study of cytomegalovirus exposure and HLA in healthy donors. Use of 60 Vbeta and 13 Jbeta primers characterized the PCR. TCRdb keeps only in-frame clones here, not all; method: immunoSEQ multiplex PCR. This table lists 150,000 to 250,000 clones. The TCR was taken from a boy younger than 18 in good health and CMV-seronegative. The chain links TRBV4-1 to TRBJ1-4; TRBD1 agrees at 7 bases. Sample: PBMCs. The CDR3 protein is CASSRPGQKEKLFF. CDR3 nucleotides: TGCGCCAGCAGCCGACCGGGACAGAAGGAAAAACTGTTTTTT.